The source of this T cell receptor (beta chain) is a study of Graves' ophthalmopathy and Graves' hyperthyroidism. Researchers took RNA transcripts and amplified TCR beta CDR3 regions from them. The library came from an HTBI-primed first-round RT-PCR and a second-round multiplex PCR. Each CDR3 protein gets one entry after TCRdb re-called the multiplex PCR reads with MiXCR. The data hold about 600,000 distinct CDR3 sequences, with less than 45% observed a single time. Findings of the study overall: Ophthalmopathy progression prediction by the model yielded a sensitivity of approximately 70% and a specificity of 72.22%. Blood was where most expanded thyroid clonotypes above 0.001 frequency also turned up.

Newly diagnosed hyperthyroidism donors, aged 18 to 65, duration under 2 months. The authors diagnosed from clinical symptoms, serum thyroxine, TRAb, thyroid ultrasound and orbital computed tomography. As regards this clonotype: What it binds is not known.

This CDR3 comprises 15 residues. CDR1 and CDR2 (germline): SGHVS, FQNEAQ. Trimming removed 6 bases at V and 0 bases at J, with 15 bases between. The sequence derives from an adult man with Graves' hyperthyroidism. V gene TRBV7-8 combines with J gene TRBJ2-7; tentative D call: TRBD1 (6 bases). Sequenced sample: peripheral blood or thyroid tissue (not recorded which). The CDR3 DNA reads TGTGCCAGCAGTTTTTTCAGGGGTTCCTCCTACGAGCAGTACTTC. Translating it yields CASSFFRGSSYEQYF.